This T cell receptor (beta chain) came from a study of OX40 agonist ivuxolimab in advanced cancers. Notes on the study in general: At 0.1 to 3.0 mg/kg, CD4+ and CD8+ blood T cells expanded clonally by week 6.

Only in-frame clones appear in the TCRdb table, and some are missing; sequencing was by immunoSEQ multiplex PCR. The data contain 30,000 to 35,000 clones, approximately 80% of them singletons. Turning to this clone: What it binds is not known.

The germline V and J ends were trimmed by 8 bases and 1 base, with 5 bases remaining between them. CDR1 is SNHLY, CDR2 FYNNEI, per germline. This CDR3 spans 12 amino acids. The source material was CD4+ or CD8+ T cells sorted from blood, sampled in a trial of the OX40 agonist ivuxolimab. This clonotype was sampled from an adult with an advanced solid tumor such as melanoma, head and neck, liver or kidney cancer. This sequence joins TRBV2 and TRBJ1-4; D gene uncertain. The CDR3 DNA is TGTGCCAGCCAAGGAACTAATGAAAAACTGTTTTTT. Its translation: CASQGTNEKLFF.